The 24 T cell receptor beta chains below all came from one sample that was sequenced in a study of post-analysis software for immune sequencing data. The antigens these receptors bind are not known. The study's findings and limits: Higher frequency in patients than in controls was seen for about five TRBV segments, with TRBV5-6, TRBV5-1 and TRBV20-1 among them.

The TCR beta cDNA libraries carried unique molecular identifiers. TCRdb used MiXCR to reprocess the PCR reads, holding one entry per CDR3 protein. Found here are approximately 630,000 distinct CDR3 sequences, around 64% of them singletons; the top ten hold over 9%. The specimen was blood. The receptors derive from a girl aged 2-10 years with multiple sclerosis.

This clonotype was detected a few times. The CDR3 reads CASSEGLSPRNGNTEAFF. DNA of the CDR3: TGTGCCAGCAGTGAAGGCCTAAGTCCCAGGAATGGGAACACTGAAGCTTTCTTT. The V call is TRBV6-1, the J call TRBJ1-1, with no clear D. The CDR3 extends over 18 amino acids. The ends were cut back, 1 base at V and 1 base at J, with 19 bases in the middle. Per the germline V gene, CDR1 is MNHNS and CDR2 is SASEGT.

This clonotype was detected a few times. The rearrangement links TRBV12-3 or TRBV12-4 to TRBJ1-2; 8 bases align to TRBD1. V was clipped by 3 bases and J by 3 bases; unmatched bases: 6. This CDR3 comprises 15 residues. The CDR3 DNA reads TGTGCCAGCAGTTTCCGACAGGGGTGGGACTATGGCTACACCTTC. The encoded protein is CASSFRQGWDYGYTF.

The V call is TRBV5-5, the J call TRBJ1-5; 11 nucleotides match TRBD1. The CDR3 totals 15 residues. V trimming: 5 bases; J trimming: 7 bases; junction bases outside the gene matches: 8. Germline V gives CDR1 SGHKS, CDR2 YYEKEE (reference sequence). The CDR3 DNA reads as TGTGCCAGCAGTAAGGGACAGGGGGTTGAGCAGCCCCAGCATTTT. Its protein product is CASSKGQGVEQPQHF.

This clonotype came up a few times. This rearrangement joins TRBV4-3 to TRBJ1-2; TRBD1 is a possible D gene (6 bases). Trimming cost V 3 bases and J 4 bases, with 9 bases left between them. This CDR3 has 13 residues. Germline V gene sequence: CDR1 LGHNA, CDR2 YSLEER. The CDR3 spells CASSHQTGYGYTF. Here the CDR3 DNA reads TGCGCCAGCAGCCACCAGACAGGCTATGGCTACACCTTC.

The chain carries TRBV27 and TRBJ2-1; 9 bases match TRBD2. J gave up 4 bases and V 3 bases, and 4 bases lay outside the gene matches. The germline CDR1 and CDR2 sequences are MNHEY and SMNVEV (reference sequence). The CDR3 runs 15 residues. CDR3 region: CASSLPLAGYNEQFF. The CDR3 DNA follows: TGTGCCAGCAGTTTGCCGCTAGCGGGGTACAATGAGCAGTTCTTC.

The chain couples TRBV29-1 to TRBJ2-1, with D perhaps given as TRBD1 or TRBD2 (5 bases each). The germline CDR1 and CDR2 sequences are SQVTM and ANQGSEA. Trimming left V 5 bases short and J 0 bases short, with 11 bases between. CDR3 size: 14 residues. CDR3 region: CSVSDGTSYNEQFF. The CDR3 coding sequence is TGCAGCGTTTCTGACGGGACCTCCTACAATGAGCAGTTCTTC.

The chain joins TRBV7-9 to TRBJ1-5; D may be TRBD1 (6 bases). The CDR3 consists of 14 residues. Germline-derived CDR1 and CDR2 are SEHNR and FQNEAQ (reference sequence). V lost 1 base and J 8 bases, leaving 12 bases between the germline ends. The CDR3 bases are TGTGCCAGCAGCTTAGTAGGGGGGACTGAGCCCCAGCATTTT. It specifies CASSLVGGTEPQHF. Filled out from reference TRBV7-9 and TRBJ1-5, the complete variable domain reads DTGVSQNPRHKITKRGQNVTFRCDPISEHNRLYWYRQTLGQGPEFLTYFQNEAQLEKSRLLSDRFSAERPKGSFSTLEIQRTEQGDSAMYLCASSLVGGTEPQHFGDGTRLSIL.

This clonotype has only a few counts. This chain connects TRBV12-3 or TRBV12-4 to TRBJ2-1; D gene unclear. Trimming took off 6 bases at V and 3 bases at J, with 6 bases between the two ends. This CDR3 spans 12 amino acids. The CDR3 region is CASSRNYNEQFF. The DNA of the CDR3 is TGTGCCAGCAGCCGGAACTACAATGAGCAGTTCTTC.

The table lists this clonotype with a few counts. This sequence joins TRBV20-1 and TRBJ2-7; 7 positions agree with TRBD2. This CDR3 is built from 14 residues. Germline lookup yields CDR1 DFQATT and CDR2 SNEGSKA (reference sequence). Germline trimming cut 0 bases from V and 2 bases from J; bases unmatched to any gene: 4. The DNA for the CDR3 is TGCAGTGCTAGAGATGTCAGCGGGGCCTACGAGCAGTACTTC. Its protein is CSARDVSGAYEQYF.

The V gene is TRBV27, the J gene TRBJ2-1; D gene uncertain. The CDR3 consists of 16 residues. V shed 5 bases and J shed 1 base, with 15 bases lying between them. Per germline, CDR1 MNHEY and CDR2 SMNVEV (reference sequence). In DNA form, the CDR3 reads TGTGCCAGCAGTGCCCGGGTTGTGGCGTCCTACAATGAGCAGTTCTTC. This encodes CASSARVVASYNEQFF.

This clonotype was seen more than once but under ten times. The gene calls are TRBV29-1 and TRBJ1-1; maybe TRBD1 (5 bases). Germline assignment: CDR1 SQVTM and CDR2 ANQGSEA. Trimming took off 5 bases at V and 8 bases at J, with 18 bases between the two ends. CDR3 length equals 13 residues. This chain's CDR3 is CSVSQGPISEAFF. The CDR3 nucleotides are TGCAGCGTTTCCCAGGGACCAATCTCGGAAGCTTTCTTT.

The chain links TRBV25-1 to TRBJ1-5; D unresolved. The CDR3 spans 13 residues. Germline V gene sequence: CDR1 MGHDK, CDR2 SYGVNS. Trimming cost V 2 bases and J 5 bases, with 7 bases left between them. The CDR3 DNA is TGTGCCAGCAGTGAAATGTCGGATCAGCCCCAGCATTTT. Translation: CASSEMSDQPQHF.

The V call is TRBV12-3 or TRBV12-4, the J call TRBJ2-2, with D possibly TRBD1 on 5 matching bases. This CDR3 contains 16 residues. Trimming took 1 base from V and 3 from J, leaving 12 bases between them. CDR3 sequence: CASSLELGPDTGELFF. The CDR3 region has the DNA TGTGCCAGCAGTTTAGAGCTGGGGCCGGACACCGGGGAGCTGTTTTTT.

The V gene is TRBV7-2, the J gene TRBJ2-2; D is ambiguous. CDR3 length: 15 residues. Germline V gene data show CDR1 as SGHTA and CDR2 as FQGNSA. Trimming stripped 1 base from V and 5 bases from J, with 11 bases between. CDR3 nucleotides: TGTGCCAGCAGCTTAGGCACAGCCCAGACCGGGGAGCTGTTTTTT. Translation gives CASSLGTAQTGELFF.

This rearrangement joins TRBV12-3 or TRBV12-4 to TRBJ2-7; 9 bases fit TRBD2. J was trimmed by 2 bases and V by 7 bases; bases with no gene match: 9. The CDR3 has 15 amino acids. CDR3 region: CASKAASGTPYEQYF. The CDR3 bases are TGTGCCAGCAAAGCGGCTAGCGGGACCCCCTACGAGCAGTACTTC.

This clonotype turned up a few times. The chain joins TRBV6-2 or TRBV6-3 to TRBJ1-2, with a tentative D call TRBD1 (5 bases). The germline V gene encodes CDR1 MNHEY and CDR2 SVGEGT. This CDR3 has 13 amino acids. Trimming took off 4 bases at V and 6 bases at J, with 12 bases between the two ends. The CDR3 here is CASSSRDGDGYTF. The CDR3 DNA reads TGTGCCAGCAGTTCCAGGGATGGGGATGGCTACACCTTC.

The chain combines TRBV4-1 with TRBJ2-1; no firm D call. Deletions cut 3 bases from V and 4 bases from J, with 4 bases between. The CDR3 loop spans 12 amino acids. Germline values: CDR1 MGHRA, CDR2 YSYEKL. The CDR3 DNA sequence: TGCGCCAGCAGCCATAAATACAATGAGCAGTTCTTC. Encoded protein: CASSHKYNEQFF.

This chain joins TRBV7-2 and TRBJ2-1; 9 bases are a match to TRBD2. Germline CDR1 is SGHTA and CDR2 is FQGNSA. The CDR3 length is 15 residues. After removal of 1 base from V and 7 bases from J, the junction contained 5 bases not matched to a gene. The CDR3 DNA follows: TGTGCCAGCAGCTTAGTAGCGGGGGCCGGGAATGAGCAGTTCTTC. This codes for CASSLVAGAGNEQFF.

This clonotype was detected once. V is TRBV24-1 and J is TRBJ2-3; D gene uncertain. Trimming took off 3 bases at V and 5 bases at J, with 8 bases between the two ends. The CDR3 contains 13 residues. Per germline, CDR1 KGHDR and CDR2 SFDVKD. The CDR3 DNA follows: TGTGCCACCAGTGATCCCTTTATAGATACGCAGTATTTT. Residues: CATSDPFIDTQYF.

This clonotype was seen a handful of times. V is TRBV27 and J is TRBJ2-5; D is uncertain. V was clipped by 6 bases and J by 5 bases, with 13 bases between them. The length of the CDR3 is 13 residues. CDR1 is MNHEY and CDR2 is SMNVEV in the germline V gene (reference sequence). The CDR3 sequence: CASRGRLSETQYF. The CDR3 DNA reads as TGTGCCAGCAGGGGTCGTCTTTCGGAGACCCAGTACTTC.

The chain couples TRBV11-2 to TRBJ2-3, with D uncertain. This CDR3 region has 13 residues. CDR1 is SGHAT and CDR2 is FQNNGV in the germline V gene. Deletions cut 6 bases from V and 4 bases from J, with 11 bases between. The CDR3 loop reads CASRTLSADTQYF. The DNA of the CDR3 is TGTGCCAGCAGAACTCTCAGTGCAGATACGCAGTATTTT.

The CDR3 protein is CASSESQDNNEQFF. The CDR3 DNA reads as TGCGCCAGCAGTGAGTCCCAGGATAACAATGAGCAGTTCTTC. The chain couples TRBV10-1 to TRBJ2-1; D is uncertain. The CDR3 sequence is 14 residues long. Looked up from germline, CDR1 is WNHNN and CDR2 is SYGVQD (reference sequence). Trimming stripped 0 bases from V and 5 bases from J, with 8 bases between.

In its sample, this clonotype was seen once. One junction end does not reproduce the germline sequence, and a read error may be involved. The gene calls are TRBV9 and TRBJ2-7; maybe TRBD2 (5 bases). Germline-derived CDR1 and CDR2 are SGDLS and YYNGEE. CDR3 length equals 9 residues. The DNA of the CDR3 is TGCCGGGGATCCTACGAGCAGTACTTC. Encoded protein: CRGSYEQYF.

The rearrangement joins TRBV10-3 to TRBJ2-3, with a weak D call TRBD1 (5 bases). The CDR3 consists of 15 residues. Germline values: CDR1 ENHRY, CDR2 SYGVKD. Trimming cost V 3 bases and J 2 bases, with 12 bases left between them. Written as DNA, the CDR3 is TGTGCCATCAGTGACGCAGGGCTTCACACAGATACGCAGTATTTT. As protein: CAISDAGLHTDTQYF.